This T cell receptor (beta chain) is drawn from a study of vaccination effects on CD4 cells after COVID-19. Findings and limits, study-wide: Missing from the study were early post-infection timepoints, and its convalescent patients were few.

Worth noting for this clone: The antigen is unknown.

Measured with immunoSEQ multiplex PCR; TCRdb has only the in-frame clones, and not every one. The sample lists about 30,000 clones; approximately 70% were seen once. V was cut by 0 bases and J by 4 bases, with 12 bases left in between. The CDR3 runs to 15 residues. CDR1 is MRHNA, CDR2 SNTAGT, per germline. CD4+ T cells specific for antigen were expanded with viral peptide pools by the ViraFEST assay before sequencing. Following culture for about 11 days, CD4+ T cells were isolated. Participants each got two BNT162b2 or mRNA-1273 vaccine doses. Wells each received 2 million or so PBMC, cultured with roughly 9.4 IU/ml IL-2 and about 9 ug/ml peptides. Half-medium replacement with IL-2 medium occurred on days 3 and 7.

The input for sequencing was CD4+ T cells from PBMCs cultured with HCoV-229E spike peptides, taken after COVID-19 vaccination. The TCR originated in a human donor who received a COVID-19 vaccine. The chain employs TRBV6-4 and TRBJ1-2; unclear D gene. As DNA, the CDR3 is TGTGCCAGCAGTGACTCGCCTGGACGGCCCTATGGCTACACCTTC. As protein: CASSDSPGRPYGYTF.